Shown below are 32 T cell receptor beta chains from a single sample sequenced in a study of T cell repertoires in cytomegalovirus infection. TCRdb reanalysed the reads using MiXCR and keeps one entry per CDR3 protein. The data contain a few hundred thousand distinct CDR3 sequences, over 35% of them singletons. These receptors have no identified antigens. Sequenced here: cultured PBMCs, sampled from culture after CMV antigen stimulation. All receptors derive from a human donor in good health (CMV status not recorded). Some clones in this sample may be carry-over from other donors' samples.

The table lists this clonotype with a few counts. The gene calls are TRBV7-8 and TRBJ2-5, with D unclear. This CDR3 has 15 residues. V dropped 1 base and J dropped 3 bases, with 12 bases sitting between them. CDR1 SGHVS and CDR2 FQNEAQ come from the germline V gene. The CDR3 bases are TGTGCCAGCAGCTTAGGTAGAGCCAATGAAGAGACCCAGTACTTC. It is translated as CASSLGRANEETQYF. The full variable domain, in which reference TRBV7-8 and TRBJ2-5 provide the parts outside the CDR3, is GAGVSQSPRYKVAKRGQDVALRCDPISGHVSLFWYQQALGQGPEFLTYFQNEAQLDKSGLPSDRFFAERPEGSVSTLKIQRTQQEDSAVYLCASSLGRANEETQYFGPGTRLLVL.

The chain joins TRBV6-5 to TRBJ2-5; D may be TRBD2 (5 bases). Germline loops: CDR1 MNHEY, CDR2 SVGAGI. V lost 2 bases to trimming and J lost 3 bases, with 10 bases between them. The CDR3 spans 14 residues. The chain's CDR3 is CASSYRLAEETQYF. CDR3 coding DNA: TGTGCCAGCAGTTACAGGCTAGCTGAAGAGACCCAGTACTTC.

This clonotype occurred a few times. The chain couples TRBV7-6 to TRBJ2-1, with 7 bases matching TRBD2. V gave up 5 bases and J gave up 12 bases; unmatched junction bases: 13. The CDR3 runs 14 residues. The V gene's germline CDR1 is SGHVS and CDR2 FNYEAQ. CDR3 region: CASSPRLAGAGQFF. The CDR3 nucleotides are TGTGCCAGCAGCCCACGACTGGCGGGAGCGGGGCAGTTCTTC.

This chain joins TRBV27 and TRBJ1-2; no clear D. This CDR3 has 13 amino acids. V lost 6 bases and J 2 bases, leaving 10 bases between the germline ends. The germline V gene has CDR1 MNHEY and CDR2 SMNVEV (reference sequence). The CDR3 coding sequence is TGTGCCAGCAGGGTAGGGCCCAACTATGGCTACACCTTC. Translated: CASRVGPNYGYTF.

V is TRBV6-2 or TRBV6-3 and J is TRBJ2-1; D unresolved. This CDR3 spans 12 amino acids. CDR1 is MNHEY and CDR2 is SVGEGT in the germline V gene. V was cut by 8 bases and J by 2 bases, with 7 bases left in between. The CDR3 spells CASRTPYNEQFF. CDR3 coding DNA: TGTGCCAGCCGAACACCCTACAATGAGCAGTTCTTC.

The V gene is TRBV7-2, the J gene TRBJ1-2, with D tentatively TRBD1 (6 bases). The length of the CDR3 is 15 residues. The V end lost 5 bases, the J end lost 5 bases, and 18 bases lay between the germline ends. CDR1 and CDR2 (germline): SGHTA, FQGNSA. This CDR3 is CASSPGGGRFYGYTF. CDR3 DNA: TGTGCCAGCAGCCCGGGGGGGGGGCGCTTTTATGGCTACACCTTC.

This clonotype was seen only a few times. The V call is TRBV2, the J call TRBJ2-7; perhaps TRBD2 as D (6 bases). Germline-derived CDR1 and CDR2 are SNHLY and FYNNEI. Trimming took 0 bases from V and 0 from J, leaving 9 bases between them. The CDR3 is 15 residues long. The CDR3 sequence is CASSEAAGSSYEQYF. In DNA form, the CDR3 reads TGTGCCAGCAGTGAAGCCGCGGGGAGCTCCTACGAGCAGTACTTC.

The V gene is TRBV10-1, the J gene TRBJ2-5; 7 nucleotides align to TRBD1. Germline loops: CDR1 WNHNN, CDR2 SYGVQD (reference sequence). J gave up 2 bases and V 2 bases, and 5 bases lay outside the gene matches. This CDR3 contains 15 residues. CDR3 DNA: TGCGCCAGCAGTGAGGGTAGGGGGCGTCAAGAGACCCAGTACTTC. It encodes CASSEGRGRQETQYF.

The genes are TRBV20-1 and TRBJ1-6, with no clear D. This CDR3 region has 17 residues. V lost 2 bases to trimming and J lost 0 bases, with 14 bases between them. Germline V lookup: CDR1 DFQATT, CDR2 SNEGSKA (reference sequence). The CDR3 DNA sequence: TGCAGTGCTAGAAAAGTTATCGGGAGCTCCTATAATTCACCCCTCCACTTT. It yields the protein CSARKVIGSSYNSPLHF.

The CDR3 region has the DNA TGTGCCAGCAGCACCCGTCCCGGGACTAGCGCAGATACGCAGTATTTT. Its protein product is CASSTRPGTSADTQYF. V gene TRBV7-9 combines with J gene TRBJ2-3, with 10 bases matching TRBD2. Germline-derived CDR1 and CDR2 are SEHNR and FQNEAQ (reference sequence). Trimming removed 5 bases from V and 4 bases from J; junction bases left unmatched: 9. This CDR3 is built from 16 residues.

The chain has TRBV12-3 or TRBV12-4 and TRBJ1-4; 7 nucleotides align to TRBD1. CDR3 size: 15 residues. The V and J ends lost 5 bases and 2 bases, in that order; junction bases with no gene match: 5. The CDR3 bases are TGTGCCAGCAGTGAATACAGGGGTACTAATGAAAAACTGTTTTTT. Protein: CASSEYRGTNEKLFF.

This clonotype has more than one count but fewer than ten. This chain connects TRBV10-3 to TRBJ1-1; 10 bases agree with TRBD1. Germline V gives CDR1 ENHRY, CDR2 SYGVKD. Trimming took 6 bases from V and 5 from J; bases not matched to a gene: 6. The CDR3 consists of 14 residues. The CDR3 region has the DNA TGTGCCATCAGGCGACAGGGGGCTCGGACTGAAGCTTTCTTT. Protein: CAIRRQGARTEAFF.

This clonotype was found a few times. CDR3: CASSEGRGVVHEQYF. The CDR3 nucleotides read TGTGCCAGCAGTGAAGGGAGGGGAGTCGTCCACGAGCAGTACTTC. This sequence joins TRBV6-1 and TRBJ2-7; weak D call: TRBD2 (6 bases). Germline-derived CDR1 and CDR2 are MNHNS and SASEGT. The V end lost 1 base, the J end lost 5 bases, and 15 bases lay between the germline ends. This CDR3 has 15 residues.

In its sample, this clonotype was seen a few times. The chain combines TRBV12-3 or TRBV12-4 with TRBJ1-2, with D possibly being TRBD1 (5 bases). The CDR3 length is 13 residues. Trimming removed 2 bases at V and 5 bases at J, with 9 bases between. The CDR3 sequence is CASSLTSGYGYTF. Written as DNA, the CDR3 is TGTGCCAGCAGTTTAACGTCAGGGTATGGCTACACCTTC.

This clonotype was observed a few times. This chain links TRBV2 with TRBJ2-5; 9 bases are shared with TRBD2. The germline CDR1 and CDR2 sequences are SNHLY and FYNNEI. The CDR3 covers 15 residues. V gave up 4 bases and J gave up 0 bases; unmatched junction bases: 3. CDR3 bases: TGTGCCAGCAGTGCGGGGACTAGCAACCAAGAGACCCAGTACTTC. Protein product: CASSAGTSNQETQYF.

Ten or more counts support this clonotype. The V call is TRBV7-2, the J call TRBJ2-5; 8 bases match TRBD1. The ends lost 4 bases at V and 8 bases at J; junction bases unmatched: 15. The germline V gene has CDR1 SGHTA and CDR2 FQGNSA. The CDR3 is 16 residues long. The CDR3 DNA follows: TGTGCCAGCAGCTCAGATTTCCGGACAGGGAGTTATACCCAGTACTTC. Amino acid sequence: CASSSDFRTGSYTQYF.

J is TRBJ2-5 and V is TRBV7-1, with 7 bases aligning to TRBD2. TRBV7-1 is an ORF, with its function uncertain. V lost 4 bases, J lost 8 bases, and 10 bases stayed unmatched. The CDR3 runs 14 residues. The CDR3 protein is CASSYTSVESTQYF. CDR3 bases: TGTGCCAGCAGCTACACTAGCGTTGAGAGTACCCAGTACTTC.

Concerning this clonotype: A much larger clone differs from this one at a single base, so this may be a read error. The chain combines TRBV7-2 with TRBJ2-1; a possible D gene is TRBD1 (6 bases). CDR3 size: 14 residues. Germline values: CDR1 SGHTA, CDR2 FQGNSA. The V gene lost 5 bases and the J gene lost 5 bases, with 13 bases spanning the gap. The CDR3 nucleotides are TGTGCCAGCAGCCAGGGGTTCCTTCACAATGAGCAGTTCTTC. It translates to CASSQGFLHNEQFF.

The rearrangement joins TRBV12-3 or TRBV12-4 to TRBJ2-1; D remains unclear. The CDR3 loop spans 14 amino acids. Trimming removed 3 bases at V and 0 bases at J, with 6 bases between. In DNA, the CDR3 is TGTGCCAGCAGTTTCCAGCTCTCCTACAATGAGCAGTTCTTC. This codes for CASSFQLSYNEQFF.

The sample holds a few counts of this clonotype. The rearrangement links TRBV7-2 to TRBJ2-1; D may be TRBD1 (6 bases). With 1 base removed from V and 4 bases from J, the gap between germline ends came to 11 bases. The CDR3 extends over 15 amino acids. Germline CDR1 SGHTA, CDR2 FQGNSA. In DNA form, the CDR3 reads TGTGCCAGCAGCTTAGGGTGGGGGCTATACAATGAGCAGTTCTTC. The encoded protein is CASSLGWGLYNEQFF.

At least ten counts were recorded for this clonotype. This sequence joins TRBV7-2 and TRBJ2-1, with D perhaps TRBD1 (5 bases). V was clipped by 5 bases and J by 8 bases, with 13 bases between them. CDR1 SGHTA and CDR2 FQGNSA come from the germline V gene. The CDR3 runs to 13 residues. The CDR3 is CASSLGRVYEQFF. The CDR3 DNA follows: TGTGCCAGCAGCCTCGGCAGGGTGTATGAGCAGTTCTTC.

Regarding this clonotype: In this CDR3 the conserved last residue, phenylalanine or tryptophan, is missing, so a read error is likely. This chain uses TRBV11-2 with TRBJ1-1, with D unresolved. This CDR3 region has 15 residues. Trimming left V 0 bases short and J 0 bases short, with 8 bases between. Germline CDR1 SGHAT, CDR2 FQNNGV. DNA for the CDR3: TGTGCCAGCAGCTTAGAGCAGGCAATGAACACTGAAGCTTTCCTT. Translating it yields CASSLEQAMNTEAFL.

A few counts support this clonotype. The chain carries TRBV7-8 and TRBJ2-7; 11 nucleotides align to TRBD2. This CDR3 is 15 amino acids long. Losses at the gene ends were 9 bases for V and 4 bases for J; bases not matched to a gene: 11. Germline V CDR1 and CDR2: SGHVS, FQNEAQ. The CDR3 loop reads CASCHGGLADYEQYF. The CDR3 nucleotides read TGTGCCAGTTGTCACGGGGGACTAGCGGATTACGAGCAGTACTTC.

The rearrangement uses TRBV6-1 and TRBJ1-5; D may be TRBD1 (6 bases). From germline, CDR1 is MNHNS and CDR2 SASEGT. This CDR3 is built from 15 residues. Trimming stripped 6 bases from V and 2 bases from J, with 14 bases between. CDR3 bases: TGTGCCAGCAGCGAACAGGGTTTCGGCAATCAGCCCCAGCATTTT. Translated, it gives CASSEQGFGNQPQHF.

This clonotype occurred a few times. The chain couples TRBV12-3 or TRBV12-4 to TRBJ2-7; D ambiguous. Between the trimmed V and J ends, which lost 7 bases and 3 bases, there was a span of 4 bases. The CDR3 runs 10 residues. CDR3 amino acids: CASTYYEQYF. The CDR3 DNA sequence: TGTGCCAGCACCTACTACGAGCAGTACTTC.

This rearrangement joins TRBV11-2 to TRBJ1-1; D gene uncertain. Trimming removed 2 bases at V and 7 bases at J, with 14 bases between. CDR3 size: 14 residues. Germline V gives CDR1 SGHAT, CDR2 FQNNGV. CDR3 sequence reads: CASSLRNKPHEAFF. The DNA for the CDR3 is TGTGCCAGCAGCTTACGGAATAAACCGCATGAAGCTTTCTTT.

The rearrangement links TRBV10-2 to TRBJ1-5; TRBD1 matches 8 bases. This CDR3 is built from 13 residues. V lost 5 bases, J lost 6 bases, and 3 bases stayed unmatched. Germline V gives CDR1 WSHSY, CDR2 SAAADI. CDR3 bases: TGCGCCAGCAGTCACGGACAGGGTCAGCCCCAGCATTTT. Its translation is CASSHGQGQPQHF.

This clonotype was observed a few times. The V gene is TRBV12-3 or TRBV12-4, the J gene TRBJ2-1; weak D call: TRBD2 (5 bases). This CDR3 region has 13 residues. Trimming removed 6 bases at V and 7 bases at J, with 13 bases between. The CDR3 bases are TGTGCCAGCAGCTCCGAGAGGGCTAATGAGCAGTTCTTC. It specifies CASSSERANEQFF.

This clonotype turned up a few times. The V call is TRBV6-2 or TRBV6-3, the J call TRBJ2-1, with TRBD2 matching over 13 bases. Trimming took 0 bases from V and 7 from J; bases not matched to a gene: 15. In germline, CDR1 is MNHEY, CDR2 SVGEGT. CDR3 length equals 20 residues. In DNA, the CDR3 is TGTGCCAGCAGTTACTCTAGGACTAGCGGGAGTGGTTTGCCCAAGAATGAGCAGTTCTTC. Protein product: CASSYSRTSGSGLPKNEQFF.

This clonotype was seen a few times. This chain uses TRBV5-6 with TRBJ2-7, with TRBD1 matching 10 bases. From germline, CDR1 is SGHDT and CDR2 YYEEEE. V shed 3 bases, J shed 0 bases, and the junction held 3 bases outside the gene matches. The length of the CDR3 is 15 residues. The CDR3 DNA follows: TGTGCCAGCAGCTCCGGGACAGGGGCCTCCTACGAGCAGTACTTC. It yields the protein CASSSGTGASYEQYF. The whole variable domain, remainder taken from reference TRBV5-6 and TRBJ2-7, is DAGVTQSPTHLIKTRGQQVTLRCSPKSGHDTVSWYQQALGQGPQFIFQYYEEEERQRGNFPDRFSGHQFPNYSSELNVNALLLGDSALYLCASSSGTGASYEQYFGPGTRLTVT.

This clonotype has more than one count but fewer than ten. The chain recombines TRBV4-3 with TRBJ2-1, with 11 bases that match TRBD2. Germline CDR1 LGHNA, CDR2 YSLEER. Losses at the gene ends were 4 bases for V and 4 bases for J; bases not matched to a gene: 6. The length of the CDR3 is 16 residues. The CDR3 coding sequence is TGCGCCAGCAGCCGCCAACTAGCGGGGGTATACAATGAGCAGTTCTTC. This sequence encodes CASSRQLAGVYNEQFF.

The V and J genes are TRBV9 and TRBJ2-2; D ambiguous. Germline V gives CDR1 SGDLS, CDR2 YYNGEE. The V gene lost 4 bases and the J gene lost 0 bases, with 7 bases spanning the gap. The CDR3 length is 14 residues. The DNA of the CDR3 is TGTGCCAGCAGCCCCACCACGAACACCGGGGAGCTGTTTTTT. Translation: CASSPTTNTGELFF.